This TCR beta chain is from a study of CD8 T cells in ankylosing spondylitis. In its sample, this clonotype was seen a few times. The antigen is not known. TCRdb reprocessed the 5' RACE reads via MiXCR and lists one record per CDR3 protein. The sample includes about 540,000 distinct CDR3 sequences, 12% seen only once; the top ten take approximately 7%. The V gene lost 3 bases and the J gene lost 4 bases, with 9 bases spanning the gap. Germline loops: CDR1 DFQATT, CDR2 SNEGSKA (reference sequence). The CDR3 extends over 12 amino acids. Findings and caveats of the study: A motif in TCR beta, a set of about 8 highly homologous variants, appeared characteristic of ankylosing spondylitis blood. Both synovial fluid and blood in reactive arthritis had previously been reported to carry some motif variants. Disease-linked clones, CD8+, were relatively rare in peripheral blood. The study looked at matched synovial fluid samples from ankylosing spondylitis patients. Disease-linked clones were reported to be significantly enriched there.

The TCR comes from a male donor with ankylosing spondylitis. The J gene is TRBJ1-2, the V gene TRBV20-1; no firm D call. What was sequenced was blood, either unsorted or a sorted T cell fraction (not recorded which). The CDR3 is CSARDRIYGYTF. DNA of the CDR3: TGCAGTGCTAGGGACCGTATCTATGGCTACACCTTC.